This TCR beta chain was found in a study of T cell responses to AZD1222 COVID-19 vaccine. Findings of the study overall: Baseline serostatus was positive in only a handful of AZD1222 recipients. In all cases, repertoires were sampled only after the peak T cell response. Variant regions that are unmutated are reportedly the target of nearly half of spike-specific TCRs.

The table came from immunoSEQ multiplex PCR; TCRdb's copy has only in-frame clones and leaves some out. In the table there are 85,000 to 90,000 clones, just over 85% of which are singletons. For this clone: Antigen: not known.

The germline V gene has CDR1 MNHEY and CDR2 SVGAGI. This CDR3 contains 14 residues. Trimming at V came to 6 bases and at J to 4 bases, leaving 7 bases not matched to a gene. The V gene is TRBV6-5, the J gene TRBJ2-3; 7 positions agree with TRBD1. The starting material was peripheral blood, obtained on day 0 of MenACWY control vaccination. This sequence was found in an adult in good health. CDR3 bases: TGTGCCAGCAGGCCCGACAGGGTTTCAGATACGCAGTATTTT. Amino acids: CASRPDRVSDTQYF.